The 19 T cell receptor beta chains listed next were all sequenced from one sample in a study of blood T cell repertoires in COVID-19. The data were produced by immunoSEQ multiplex PCR, yet TCRdb's version contains in-frame clones alone and is incomplete. This table holds roughly 200,000 clones, around 90% found once. Sample: peripheral blood. The receptor set was obtained from a middle-aged man with active or convalescent COVID-19.

The count of this clone is one. The genes are TRBV4-3 and TRBJ2-3; 10 bases are a match to TRBD1. The CDR3 consists of 17 residues. The germline gives CDR1 LGHNA, CDR2 YSLEER. After removal of 5 bases from V and 4 bases from J, the junction contained 12 bases not matched to a gene. The CDR3 DNA reads as TGCGCCAGCAGCTATTATTTTGACAGGGGGCTTCCAGATACGCAGTATTTT. As protein: CASSYYFDRGLPDTQYF.

This chain connects TRBV3-1 (or the pseudogene TRBV3-2) to TRBJ1-4; D unclear. In germline, CDR1 is LGHDT, CDR2 YNNKEL (reference sequence). The CDR3 has 12 amino acids. Between the trimmed V and J ends, which lost 4 bases and 6 bases, there was a span of 6 bases. CDR3 protein: CASSPRDEKLFF. DNA of the CDR3: TGTGCCAGCAGCCCCCGCGATGAAAAACTGTTTTTT.

The chain carries TRBV5-6 and TRBJ2-3; 12 bases match TRBD2. Germline CDR1 reads SGHDT; CDR2 reads YYEEEE. This CDR3 region has 17 residues. Germline trimming cut 2 bases from V and 2 bases from J; bases unmatched to any gene: 6. The CDR3 region has the DNA TGTGCCAGCAGCTTCCGGACTAGCGGGGAAACCACAGATACGCAGTATTTT. This translates into CASSFRTSGETTDTQYF.

This clone came up once. The gene calls are TRBV14 and TRBJ1-2; possible D gene TRBD1, 5 bases. Germline CDR1 is SGHDN and CDR2 is FVKESK. This CDR3 is 13 amino acids long. Trimming stripped 6 bases from V and 7 bases from J, with 15 bases between. CDR3 amino acids: CASRQGGIGGYTF. DNA of the CDR3: TGTGCCAGCAGGCAGGGCGGCATCGGTGGCTACACCTTC.

The chain joins TRBV5-4 to TRBJ2-3, with TRBD2 matching over 7 bases. This CDR3 spans 16 amino acids. Germline values: CDR1 SGHNT, CDR2 YYREEE (reference sequence). V gave up 0 bases and J gave up 3 bases; unmatched junction bases: 7. The chain's CDR3 is CASSLGRGAGTDTQYF. CDR3 coding DNA: TGTGCCAGCAGCTTGGGACGGGGAGCGGGAACAGATACGCAGTATTTT.

This clone was picked up one time. This chain links TRBV7-2 with TRBJ2-1, with 8 bases identical to TRBD2. J lost 10 bases, V lost 1 base, and 3 bases had no gene match. The CDR3 consists of 13 residues. CDR1 is SGHTA and CDR2 is FQGNSA in the germline V gene. CDR3 protein: CASSLVTSAEQFF. The CDR3, as DNA: TGTGCCAGCAGCTTAGTGACTAGCGCCGAGCAGTTCTTC.

The chain joins TRBV6-5 to TRBJ1-3; D may be TRBD1 (5 bases). V lost 6 bases, J lost 0 bases, and 9 bases lay in between. Germline CDR1 MNHEY, CDR2 SVGAGI. The CDR3 runs to 14 residues. CDR3 nucleotide sequence: TGTGCCAGCAGATCGACAGACTCTGGAAACACCATATATTTT. Translation: CASRSTDSGNTIYF.

The V gene is TRBV2, the J gene TRBJ2-1; TRBD1 is a possible D gene (5 bases). The CDR3 totals 13 residues. V was clipped by 2 bases and J by 4 bases, with 6 bases between them. CDR1 is SNHLY, CDR2 FYNNEI, per germline. Here the CDR3 reads CASSEQGYNEQFF. In DNA form, the CDR3 reads TGTGCCAGCAGTGAACAGGGTTACAATGAGCAGTTCTTC.

A single count supports this clone. The chain carries TRBV4-1 and TRBJ2-3; D perhaps matches TRBD2 (5 bases). The germline V and J ends were trimmed by 0 bases and 3 bases, with 19 bases remaining between them. The CDR3 loop spans 18 amino acids. CDR1 and CDR2 (germline): MGHRA, YSYEKL. The CDR3 reads CASSQDYRGAIVTDTQYF. CDR3 nucleotides: TGCGCCAGCAGCCAAGATTATCGGGGAGCGATTGTGACAGATACGCAGTATTTT.

This clone is a singleton in its sample. This rearrangement joins TRBV7-5 to TRBJ2-5; TRBD1 is the table's D call and was not checked against the DNA. TRBV7-5 is noted as a pseudogene. This CDR3 comprises 14 residues. CDR3 in amino acids: CVRSRTARRETQYF. In DNA, the CDR3 is TGTGTCAGAAGCCGGACAGCTCGGAGGGAGACCCAGTACTTC.

This rearrangement joins TRBV5-4 to TRBJ1-2; D uncertain. The germline CDR1 and CDR2 sequences are SGHNT and YYREEE (reference sequence). This CDR3 contains 15 residues. Trimming took 4 bases from V and 0 from J, leaving 13 bases between them. CDR3 in DNA: TGTGCCAGCAGCACCTCATCAACAGCTAACTATGGCTACACCTTC. It encodes CASSTSSTANYGYTF.

The chain employs TRBV7-2 and TRBJ2-2, with D uncertain. CDR1 SGHTA and CDR2 FQGNSA come from the germline V gene. The CDR3 has 13 amino acids. The V and J ends lost 5 bases and 4 bases respectively, with 8 bases between them. CDR3 nucleotides: TGTGCCAGCAGCCCACTCGGCACCGGGGAGCTGTTTTTT. Translated: CASSPLGTGELFF.

The rearrangement links TRBV24-1 to TRBJ1-5, with a tentative D call TRBD1 (6 bases). The CDR3 covers 14 residues. Looked up from germline, CDR1 is KGHDR and CDR2 is SFDVKD. Trimming took off 11 bases at V and 1 base at J, with 14 bases between the two ends. The CDR3 spells CASQQTGSNQPQHF. CDR3 in DNA: TGTGCCAGCCAACAAACAGGGAGCAATCAGCCCCAGCATTTT.

The chain is built from TRBV19 and TRBJ1-5; weak D call: TRBD1 (5 bases). The V and J ends lost 4 bases and 4 bases respectively, with 23 bases between them. From germline, CDR1 is LNHDA and CDR2 SQIVND (reference sequence). This CDR3 has 18 residues. Here the CDR3 reads CASSTAGRPSPSNQPQHF. DNA of the CDR3: TGTGCCAGTAGTACCGCGGGACGGCCATCACCCTCGAATCAGCCCCAGCATTTT.

V gene TRBV9 combines with J gene TRBJ2-1, with D tentatively TRBD2 (6 bases). Trimming shortened V by 3 bases and J by 3 bases, and 13 bases separated the two germline ends. The V gene's germline CDR1 is SGDLS and CDR2 YYNGEE. The CDR3 is made up of 15 amino acids. DNA of the CDR3: TGTGCCAGCAGCGCCAGACTAGGGATCTACAATGAGCAGTTCTTC. This translates into CASSARLGIYNEQFF. Full variable domain (missing parts from reference TRBV9 and TRBJ2-1): DSGVTQTPKHLITATGQRVTLRCSPRSGDLSVYWYQQSLDQGLQFLIQYYNGEERAKGNILERFSAQQFPDLHSELNLSSLELGDSALYFCASSARLGIYNEQFFGPGTRLTVL.

The chain employs TRBV19 and TRBJ2-2, with D perhaps matching TRBD2 (6 bases). Trimming left V 5 bases short and J 4 bases short, with 11 bases between. From germline, CDR1 is LNHDA and CDR2 SQIVND (reference sequence). This CDR3 region has 14 residues. As DNA, the CDR3 is TGTGCCAGTAGTGTAGGGACTGGCACCGGGGAGCTGTTTTTT. The encoded protein is CASSVGTGTGELFF.

This clone has a single count. The V and J genes are TRBV3-1 (or the pseudogene TRBV3-2) and TRBJ2-7; TRBD1 matches 9 bases. The CDR3 covers 14 residues. Germline V CDR1 and CDR2: LGHDT, YNNKEL (reference sequence). J gave up 7 bases and V 4 bases, and 8 bases lay outside the gene matches. CDR3 in DNA: TGTGCCAGCAGCCTCGGACAGGGGAGCAGGGAGCAGTACTTC. Protein: CASSLGQGSREQYF.

V gene TRBV29-1 combines with J gene TRBJ2-2; 8 bases line up with TRBD2. V was clipped by 7 bases and J by 3 bases; unmatched bases: 13. This CDR3 comprises 16 residues. From germline, CDR1 is SQVTM and CDR2 ANQGSEA. Here the CDR3 reads CSALSGTRFDTGELFF. For the CDR3, the DNA is TGCAGCGCCCTGTCCGGGACTAGATTCGACACCGGGGAGCTGTTTTTT.

This clone was detected once. The chain has TRBV29-1 and TRBJ2-5; D unclear. Germline CDR1 SQVTM, CDR2 ANQGSEA. The ends were cut back, 3 bases at V and 5 bases at J, with 7 bases in the middle. The CDR3 sequence is 11 residues long. The CDR3 here is CSVDIVETQYF. In DNA, the CDR3 is TGCAGCGTTGATATCGTGGAGACCCAGTACTTC. Full variable domain (outside the CDR3, taken from reference TRBV29-1 and TRBJ2-5): SAVISQKPSRDICQRGTSLTIQCQVDSQVTMMFWYRQQPGQSLTLIATANQGSEATYESGFVIDKFPISRPNLTFSTLTVSNMSPEDSSIYLCSVDIVETQYFGPGTRLLVL.